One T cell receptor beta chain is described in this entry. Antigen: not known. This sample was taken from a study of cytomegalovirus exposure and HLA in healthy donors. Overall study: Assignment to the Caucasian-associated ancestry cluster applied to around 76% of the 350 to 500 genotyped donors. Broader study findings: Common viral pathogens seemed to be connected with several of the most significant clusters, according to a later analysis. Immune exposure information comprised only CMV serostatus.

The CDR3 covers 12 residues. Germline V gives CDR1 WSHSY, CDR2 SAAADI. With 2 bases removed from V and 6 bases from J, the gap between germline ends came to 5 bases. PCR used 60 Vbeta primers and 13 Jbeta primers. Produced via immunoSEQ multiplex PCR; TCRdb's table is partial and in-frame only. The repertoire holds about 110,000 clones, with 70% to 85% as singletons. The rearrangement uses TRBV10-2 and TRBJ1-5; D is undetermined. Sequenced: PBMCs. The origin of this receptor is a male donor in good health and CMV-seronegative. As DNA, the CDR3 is TGCGCCAGCAGTGAGGGCGGTCAGCCCCAGCATTTT. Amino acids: CASSEGGQPQHF.